These T cell receptor beta chains were read from a single sample in a study of blood T cells in healthy people across ages. TCRdb independently ran MiXCR on the 5' RACE reads; one entry per CDR3 protein. Among about 1,600,000 distinct CDR3 sequences, 42% were seen once, and the ten largest hold 7.9%. Sequencing was carried out using blood. The receptors derive from a young woman in good health. Each CDR3 is given with its conserved first and last residue. The D gene is left open where the match is weak. Clone size is given for some rows only: seen once, a few or many times, or a class if the clone is expanded.

v_call,clone_size,j_call,d_call,cdr3_aa,cdr3_nt
TRBV5-1,NA,TRBJ2-3,TRBD2,CASGTSPSSTDTQYF,TGCGCCAGCGGGACTAGCCCATCTAGCACAGATACGCAGTATTTT
TRBV6-1,once,TRBJ2-6,NA,CANGVPTSGANVLTF,TGTGCTAACGGGGTCCCCACATCTGGGGCCAACGTCCTGACTTTC
TRBV12-3/TRBV12-4,NA,TRBJ2-5,NA,CASSSRGYLGYEQYF,TGTGCCAGCAGCTCGAGAGGGTATTTGGGTTATGAGCAGTACTTC
TRBV6-4,NA,TRBJ2-3,NA,CASSDSDEGDTQYF,TGTGCCAGCAGTGACAGCGATGAAGGGGATACGCAGTATTTT
TRBV4-2,NA,TRBJ2-3,NA,CASSQDLGGVNTDTQYF,TGTGCCAGCAGCCAAGATTTAGGGGGGGTGAACACAGATACGCAGTATTTT
TRBV7-8,NA,TRBJ2-1,TRBD2,CASSPWTSGGYNEQFF,TGTGCCAGCAGCCCTTGGACTAGCGGGGGTTACAATGAGCAGTTCTTC
TRBV7-9,few,TRBJ2-7,NA,CASSWQGPPYEQYF,TGTGCCAGCAGCTGGCAGGGGCCCCCCTACGAGCAGTACTTC
TRBV5-1,few,TRBJ2-7,TRBD1,CASSLNWDRGAYEQYF,TGCGCCAGCAGCTTGAATTGGGACAGGGGTGCCTACGAGCAGTACTTC
TRBV10-3,NA,TRBJ2-7,TRBD1,CAIRDGTVSYEQYF,TGTGCCATCAGGGATGGGACAGTTTCCTACGAGCAGTACTTC
TRBV7-2,NA,TRBJ2-1,TRBD2,CASSLTSGALAYNEQFF,TGTGCCAGCAGCTTGACTAGCGGGGCCTTAGCCTACAATGAGCAGTTCTTC
TRBV4-1,NA,TRBJ1-2,NA,CASSPSDGGKCGYTF,TGCGCCAGCAGCCCCTCGGATGGGGGGAAGTGTGGCTACACCTTC
TRBV27,NA,TRBJ2-3,TRBD2,CASNLAASTDTQYF,TGTGCCAGCAACCTAGCGGCCAGCACAGATACGCAGTATTTT
TRBV20-1,NA,TRBJ2-5,TRBD1,CSAYEQGGEETQYF,TGCAGTGCTTACGAACAGGGGGGAGAAGAGACCCAGTACTTC
TRBV30,NA,TRBJ2-1,TRBD2,CAWSIAGGSQFF,TGTGCCTGGTCGATAGCGGGAGGTTCGCAGTTCTTC
TRBV20-1,once,TRBJ2-1,TRBD2,CSAKGLAGGTYNEQFF,TGCAGTGCAAAAGGACTAGCGGGGGGAACCTACAATGAGCAGTTCTTC
TRBV4-2,few,TRBJ2-1,NA,CASSPGTFHEQFF,TGTGCCAGCAGCCCCGGGACTTTCCATGAGCAGTTCTTC
TRBV5-1,NA,TRBJ2-5,NA,CASSGRNSEQETQYF,TGCGCCAGCAGCGGCCGGAACAGTGAGCAAGAGACCCAGTACTTC
TRBV20-1,few,TRBJ2-5,NA,CSARGVGGETQYF,TGCAGTGCGAGAGGCGTGGGAGGAGAGACCCAGTACTTC
TRBV20-1,few,TRBJ1-1,NA,CSARDTSNTEAFF,TGCAGTGCTAGGGACACCTCCAACACTGAAGCTTTCTTT
TRBV7-9,NA,TRBJ2-3,TRBD2,CASSYPTSGSTDTQYF,TGTGCCAGCAGCTATCCGACTAGCGGGAGCACAGATACGCAGTATTTT
TRBV7-2,NA,TRBJ1-4,NA,CASSLGQAEKLFF,TGTGCCAGCAGCTTAGGGCAGGCTGAAAAGCTGTTTTTT
TRBV20-1,NA,TRBJ2-5,NA,CSAGWQNQETQYF,TGCAGTGCTGGTTGGCAGAACCAAGAGACCCAGTACTTC
TRBV4-1,NA,TRBJ1-1,TRBD1,CASSQDRGDTEAFF,TGCGCCAGCAGCCAGGACAGGGGGGACACTGAAGCTTTCTTT
TRBV4-1,NA,TRBJ2-2,NA,CASSQDIGGELFF,TGCGCCAGCAGCCAAGATATCGGAGGGGAGCTGTTTTTT
TRBV5-6,few,TRBJ2-1,NA,CASSQQNEQFF,TGTGCCAGCAGCCAACAGAATGAGCAGTTCTTC
TRBV3-1,NA,TRBJ1-1,TRBD1,CASTNGGAGGAFF,TGTGCCAGCACCAACGGGGGGGCAGGGGGAGCTTTCTTT
TRBV28,NA,TRBJ2-3,NA,CASYDLATGTKGESSTDTQYF,TGTGCCAGCTACGACCTCGCGACCGGGACGAAAGGCGAATCTAGCACAGATACGCAGTATTTT
TRBV12-3/TRBV12-4,NA,TRBJ2-3,NA,CASSWTQRADTQYF,TGTGCCAGCAGTTGGACCCAAAGAGCAGATACGCAGTATTTT
TRBV20-1,NA,TRBJ1-1,NA,CSAKQGYTEAFF,TGCAGTGCAAAACAGGGTTACACTGAAGCTTTCTTT
TRBV12-3/TRBV12-4,few,TRBJ1-1,NA,CASRIQMNTEAFF,TGTGCCAGCCGCATACAAATGAACACTGAAGCTTTCTTT
TRBV7-9,few,TRBJ2-7,NA,CASALSETYEQYF,TGTGCCAGTGCGCTTTCTGAGACCTACGAGCAGTACTTC
TRBV15,NA,TRBJ2-1,NA,CATSRVFGQQGNNEQFF,TGTGCCACCAGCAGAGTGTTCGGTCAGCAGGGGAACAATGAGCAGTTCTTC
TRBV27,NA,TRBJ2-3,NA,CATYDGLGHTQYF,TGTGCCACCTACGATGGCCTTGGGCATACGCAGTATTTT
TRBV25-1,NA,TRBJ2-7,TRBD1,CASSSAGQVIVEQYF,TGTGCCAGCAGTTCCGCGGGACAGGTAATTGTCGAGCAGTACTTC
TRBV5-1,NA,TRBJ2-1,TRBD1,CASSSGTGEVGYNEQFF,TGCGCCAGCAGCTCCGGGACAGGGGAAGTGGGGTACAATGAGCAGTTCTTC
TRBV5-1,few,TRBJ2-1,TRBD2,CASSFGGSVYEQFF,TGCGCCAGCAGCTTCGGCGGGAGTGTCTATGAGCAGTTCTTC
TRBV11-3,NA,TRBJ2-5,TRBD2,CASSLDLGLAGQETQYF,TGTGCCAGCAGCTTAGATCTAGGACTAGCAGGCCAAGAGACCCAGTACTTC
TRBV7-9,NA,TRBJ2-5,NA,CASSPLGALSKETQYF,TGTGCCAGCAGCCCCCTGGGTGCCCTCTCTAAAGAGACCCAGTACTTC
TRBV7-2,few,TRBJ2-5,NA,CASSWESYNEQYF,TGTGCCAGCAGCTGGGAGTCCTACAATGAGCAGTACTTC